These 2 T cell receptor beta chains were sequenced from one sample in a study of T cell repertoires in cytomegalovirus infection. Using its own MiXCR run on the reads, TCRdb lists one record per CDR3 protein. Among a few hundred thousand distinct CDR3 sequences listed, about 30% were seen once. The sequencing input was PBMCs. The receptor set was obtained from a human donor in good health (CMV status not recorded). Some clones in this sample may be carry-over from other donors' samples.

V usage is TRBV4-1 and J usage is TRBJ2-1; 13 bases match TRBD2. The V gene end was trimmed by 6 bases and the J gene end by 9 bases; junction bases not matched to a gene: 8. Germline loops: CDR1 MGHRA, CDR2 YSYEKL. CDR3 length: 15 residues. The CDR3 sequence: CASSLGLAGAIEQFF. The DNA for the CDR3 is TGCGCCAGCAGTCTTGGACTAGCGGGAGCTATTGAGCAGTTCTTC.

V usage is TRBV19 and J usage is TRBJ1-5; no reliable D call. The germline V and J ends were trimmed by 7 bases and 6 bases, with 13 bases remaining between them. CDR3 length equals 13 residues. Germline CDR1 and CDR2: LNHDA and SQIVND (reference sequence). DNA for the CDR3: TGTGCCAGTAAAGGACCCGGCCGTCAGCCCCAGCATTTT. It codes for CASKGPGRQPQHF.